The 24 T cell receptor beta chains given below trace back to one sample, sequenced in a study of CD8+ T cells in alopecia areata. RNA extraction and reverse transcription yielded cDNA as sequencing template. Produced via immunoSEQ multiplex PCR; TCRdb's table is partial and in-frame only. Of some 130,000 clones in the sample, 58% were seen once. The sample consisted of CD4+ T cells sorted from blood, taken at week 0. The receptor set was obtained from a human donor with alopecia areata.

Only a few counts were recorded for this clone. The chain carries TRBV13 and TRBJ2-5; possible D gene TRBD1, 5 bases. The germline V and J ends were trimmed by 1 base and 5 bases, with 14 bases remaining between them. Germline CDR1 is PRHDT and CDR2 is FYEKMQ (reference sequence). The CDR3 has 15 amino acids. The CDR3 here is CASSLAGRDGETQYF. DNA for the CDR3: TGTGCCAGCAGCTTAGCCGGCAGGGATGGGGAGACCCAGTACTTC.

The V gene is TRBV7-6, the J gene TRBJ2-1, with 7 positions matching TRBD2. This CDR3 contains 17 residues. Per germline, CDR1 SGHVS and CDR2 FNYEAQ. V was pared by 0 bases and J by 4 bases, with 9 bases of the junction left unmatched. The DNA of the CDR3 is TGTGCCAGCAGCTTAGCCGGCGGCGCGGGGGTGTACAATGAGCAGTTCTTC. It translates to CASSLAGGAGVYNEQFF.

The CDR3 coding sequence is TGTGCCAGCAGCTTAGACCGTTTTGAAGAGCAGTACTTC. Translated: CASSLDRFEEQYF. This chain connects TRBV7-6 to TRBJ2-7; D not certain. Between the trimmed V and J ends, which lost 1 base and 7 bases, there was a span of 11 bases. In germline, CDR1 is SGHVS, CDR2 FNYEAQ. This CDR3 has 13 amino acids.

The chain joins TRBV5-1 to TRBJ1-2, with D perhaps matching TRBD1 (6 bases). The V end was cut by 3 bases, the J end by 4 bases, with 13 bases between. Germline V CDR1 and CDR2: SGHRS, YFSETQ. The CDR3 contains 14 residues. CDR3 amino acids: CASSSPTGSYGYTF. DNA of the CDR3: TGCGCCAGCAGCTCCCCGACAGGAAGCTATGGCTACACCTTC.

This clone was detected once. The chain couples TRBV7-2 to TRBJ2-5; TRBD2 agrees at 10 bases. Per germline, CDR1 SGHTA and CDR2 FQGNSA. This CDR3 region has 15 residues. Losses at the gene ends were 3 bases for V and 3 bases for J; bases not matched to a gene: 4. The CDR3 bases are TGTGCCAGCAGCTTTCAGCGGGGGGGCGAAGAGACCCAGTACTTC. This codes for CASSFQRGGEETQYF.

The CDR3 reads CASSIGDFNEKLFF. The CDR3 DNA is TGCGCCAGCAGCATCGGGGACTTTAATGAAAAACTGTTTTTT. V gene TRBV5-1 combines with J gene TRBJ1-4; D is possibly TRBD1 (5 bases). Germline assignment: CDR1 SGHRS and CDR2 YFSETQ. The CDR3 spans 14 residues. Trimming left V 4 bases short and J 4 bases short, with 11 bases between.

The chain recombines TRBV6-1 with TRBJ1-2; D gene unclear. The CDR3 has 12 amino acids. CDR1 is MNHNS and CDR2 is SASEGT in the germline V gene. Trimming removed 2 bases from V and 5 bases from J, with 6 bases in between. This chain's CDR3 is CASSETDYGYTF. For the CDR3, the DNA is TGTGCCAGCAGTGAAACCGATTATGGCTACACCTTC.

The V and J genes are TRBV6-5 and TRBJ1-1; D is uncertain. V dropped 2 bases and J dropped 6 bases, with 10 bases sitting between them. Germline loops: CDR1 MNHEY, CDR2 SVGAGI. The length of the CDR3 is 13 residues. DNA for the CDR3: TGTGCCAGCAGTTACGGGGATGGCCCTGAAGCTTTCTTT. Protein: CASSYGDGPEAFF.

This clone has a handful of counts. The rearrangement uses TRBV7-2 and TRBJ2-3; 10 positions match TRBD2. Germline V CDR1 and CDR2: SGHTA, FQGNSA. Unmatched junction bases numbered 14, after V lost 5 bases and J lost 3 bases. This CDR3 region has 18 residues. The CDR3 DNA reads as TGTGCCAGCAGCGAAAAACCGCTAGCGGGAGAGCGGACAGATACGCAGTATTTT. Its protein is CASSEKPLAGERTDTQYF.

The sample holds a few counts of this clone. CDR3 in amino acids: CASSERGTNEKLFF. Written as DNA, the CDR3 is TGTGCCAGCAGCGAGCGGGGGACTAATGAAAAACTGTTTTTT. The V call is TRBV9, the J call TRBJ1-4, with D possibly matching TRBD1 (5 bases). The germline V gene encodes CDR1 SGDLS and CDR2 YYNGEE. V was shortened by 3 bases and J by 2 bases, with 8 bases between the two germline ends. The CDR3 covers 14 residues.

The chain couples TRBV11-3 to TRBJ2-5; 7 bases match TRBD2. Germline values: CDR1 SGHNT, CDR2 YENEEA. V was clipped by 4 bases and J by 3 bases; unmatched bases: 8. The CDR3 consists of 15 residues. The CDR3 spells CASSSPGRGEETQYF. The CDR3 DNA reads TGTGCCAGCAGCTCCCCGGGACGGGGGGAAGAGACCCAGTACTTC.

This sequence joins TRBV7-8 and TRBJ2-6; D not resolved. Germline CDR1 SGHVS, CDR2 FQNEAQ. This CDR3 is 15 amino acids long. V dropped 4 bases and J dropped 2 bases, with 9 bases sitting between them. Here the CDR3 DNA reads TGTGCCAGCAGCTCAGCAGGTACTGGGGCCAACGTCCTGACTTTC. Its translation: CASSSAGTGANVLTF. The variable domain in full, completed from reference TRBV7-8 and TRBJ2-6, reads GAGVSQSPRYKVAKRGQDVALRCDPISGHVSLFWYQQALGQGPEFLTYFQNEAQLDKSGLPSDRFFAERPEGSVSTLKIQRTQQEDSAVYLCASSSAGTGANVLTFGAGSRLTVL.

The chain links TRBV28 to TRBJ2-2; D is possibly TRBD2 (5 bases). This CDR3 is built from 14 residues. V shed 7 bases and J shed 4 bases, with 13 bases lying between them. Germline V gene data show CDR1 as MDHEN and CDR2 as SYDVKM. The CDR3 spells CASMGVEGTGELFF. The CDR3 bases are TGTGCCAGCATGGGAGTAGAAGGCACCGGGGAGCTGTTTTTT.

This sequence joins TRBV4-1 and TRBJ2-7; 7 nucleotides line up with TRBD2. V was pared by 0 bases and J by 5 bases, with 13 bases of the junction left unmatched. Germline V lookup: CDR1 MGHRA, CDR2 YSYEKL. CDR3 length equals 17 residues. Here the CDR3 reads CASSQDGEGGRIHEQYF. CDR3 nucleotides: TGCGCCAGCAGCCAAGATGGGGAGGGAGGGCGAATTCACGAGCAGTACTTC.

This chain connects TRBV4-2 to TRBJ1-1; D is uncertain. The V and J ends lost 1 base and 1 base respectively, with 10 bases between them. This CDR3 is 15 amino acids long. CDR1 and CDR2 (germline): LGHNA, YNFKEQ. The CDR3 sequence is CASSQGRLSNTEAFF. The CDR3 nucleotides are TGTGCCAGCAGCCAAGGTCGACTGTCGAACACTGAAGCTTTCTTT.

The J gene is TRBJ1-1, the V gene TRBV7-2; no clear D. Germline-derived CDR1 and CDR2 are SGHTA and FQGNSA. V lost 1 base, J lost 0 bases, and 12 bases lay in between. This CDR3 has 16 residues. This CDR3 is CASSLDVGRLNTEAFF. Here the CDR3 DNA reads TGTGCCAGCAGCTTAGACGTGGGCAGGCTGAACACTGAAGCTTTCTTT. Full variable domain (outside the CDR3, taken from reference TRBV7-2 and TRBJ1-1): GAGVSQSPSNKVTEKGKDVELRCDPISGHTALYWYRQSLGQGLEFLIYFQGNSAPDKSGLPSDRFSAERTGGSVSTLTIQRTQQEDSAVYLCASSLDVGRLNTEAFFGQGTRLTVV.

This clone was seen a few times. The J gene is TRBJ2-7, the V gene TRBV7-9; possible D gene TRBD2, 5 bases. Trimming took off 3 bases at V and 2 bases at J, with 8 bases between the two ends. The CDR3 has 13 residues. Germline V gene lookup returns CDR1 SEHNR and CDR2 FQNEAQ (reference sequence). For the CDR3, the DNA is TGTGCCAGCAGCTTTTGGGGAGCCTACGAGCAGTACTTC. Translating it yields CASSFWGAYEQYF.

The rearrangement links TRBV5-6 to TRBJ1-2; D not resolved. The V end lost 2 bases, the J end lost 12 bases, and 2 bases lay between the germline ends. Germline V gene data show CDR1 as SGHDT and CDR2 as YYEEEE. The CDR3 loop spans 8 amino acids. DNA of the CDR3: TGTGCCAGCAGCTTTCACACCTTC. Translated, it gives CASSFHTF.

The rearrangement joins TRBV28 to TRBJ2-2, with TRBD1 matching 7 bases. V shed 6 bases, J shed 0 bases, and the junction held 4 bases outside the gene matches. Germline V gene lookup returns CDR1 MDHEN and CDR2 SYDVKM. The CDR3 sequence is 15 residues long. Written as DNA, the CDR3 is TGTGCCAGCAGCTCCGGGACAGCGAACACCGGGGAGCTGTTTTTT. Translation gives CASSSGTANTGELFF.

The table lists this clone with a few counts. Different DNA sequences within this sample yield the same CDR3. The V call is TRBV7-8, the J call TRBJ2-5; TRBD1 or TRBD2 may be the D gene (6 bases each). Per the germline V gene, CDR1 is SGHVS and CDR2 is FQNEAQ. With 5 bases removed from V and 6 bases from J, the gap between germline ends came to 13 bases. The CDR3 totals 13 residues. In DNA, the CDR3 is TGTGCCAGCAGCCCCACGGGGGCGAAGACCCAGTACTTC. Translated, it gives CASSPTGAKTQYF.

The chain couples TRBV7-9 to TRBJ1-2; D ambiguous. Germline values: CDR1 SEHNR, CDR2 FQNEAQ (reference sequence). This CDR3 spans 11 amino acids. Trimming removed 5 bases from V and 8 bases from J, with 9 bases in between. The CDR3 DNA is TGTGCCAGCAGCCCCCTGGCAGGCTACACCTTC. It yields the protein CASSPLAGYTF.

The rearrangement joins TRBV27 to TRBJ2-1, with TRBD2 matching 12 bases. Germline V gene sequence: CDR1 MNHEY, CDR2 SMNVEV (reference sequence). This CDR3 has 17 residues. Trimming took 8 bases from V and 0 from J; bases not matched to a gene: 8. The CDR3 DNA is TGTGCCAGCGGCAGACTAGCGGGAGACTTCTCCTACAATGAGCAGTTCTTC. This sequence encodes CASGRLAGDFSYNEQFF.

The V and J genes are TRBV7-9 and TRBJ2-7; TRBD1 matches 7 bases. Trimming took 5 bases from V and 3 from J; bases not matched to a gene: 13. There are 16 residues in the CDR3. Germline CDR1 reads SEHNR; CDR2 reads FQNEAQ (reference sequence). CDR3 in amino acids: CASSVTPRGSHYEQYF. Here the CDR3 DNA reads TGTGCCAGCAGCGTCACGCCCAGGGGGAGCCACTACGAGCAGTACTTC.

The gene calls are TRBV7-2 and TRBJ2-1; D remains unclear. The CDR3 has 14 residues. Trimming removed 5 bases at V and 8 bases at J, with 16 bases between. Germline V gene data show CDR1 as SGHTA and CDR2 as FQGNSA. The CDR3: CASSSQLALDEQFF. CDR3 DNA: TGTGCCAGCAGCAGCCAGCTGGCCTTAGATGAGCAGTTCTTC.